The 13 T cell receptor beta chains presented below share a single source sample, sequenced in a study of blood T cell repertoires in COVID-19. The repertoire was sequenced with immunoSEQ multiplex PCR; TCRdb's copy has only in-frame clones and lacks some. This sample has roughly 100,000 clones, with 70% to 85% found just once. The sample consisted of peripheral blood. The receptors were sampled from a man between 60 and 70 years old with active or convalescent COVID-19.

The chain carries TRBV19 and TRBJ2-3; 7 bases agree with TRBD2. Trimming at V came to 3 bases and at J to 5 bases, leaving 8 bases not matched to a gene. The CDR3 has 15 residues. Germline values: CDR1 LNHDA, CDR2 SQIVND (reference sequence). The CDR3 reads CASSMKRGGRDTQYF. The CDR3 nucleotides are TGTGCCAGTAGTATGAAGCGGGGAGGTAGAGATACGCAGTATTTT.

This chain uses TRBV2 with TRBJ2-7; tentatively, D is TRBD1 (7 bases). Trimming shortened V by 6 bases and J by 3 bases, and 15 bases separated the two germline ends. Germline assignment: CDR1 SNHLY and CDR2 FYNNEI. The CDR3 runs to 14 residues. CDR3 DNA: TGTGCCAGCAGCAGGGGGGACATCGGCTACGAGCAGTACTTC. Translating gives CASSRGDIGYEQYF.

This clone was observed once. The chain combines TRBV15 with TRBJ2-2; 8 bases line up with TRBD2. This CDR3 has 17 amino acids. Germline values: CDR1 LNHNV, CDR2 YYDKDF (reference sequence). The trim removed 0 bases at V and 8 bases at J, leaving 11 bases unmatched. CDR3 coding DNA: TGTGCCACCAGCAGAGATTATCCCACTAGCGGTGGGGGGGAGCTGTTTTTT. Translation gives CATSRDYPTSGGGELFF.

The CDR3 loop reads CASARRGSDEQFF. The DNA of the CDR3 is TGTGCCTCCGCCCGGCGAGGGTCGGATGAGCAGTTCTTC. The V and J genes are TRBV30 and TRBJ2-1; possibly TRBD2 for D (5 bases). Germline CDR1 reads GTSNPN; CDR2 reads SVGIG (reference sequence). The V gene lost 7 bases and the J gene lost 8 bases, with 18 bases spanning the gap. This CDR3 region has 13 residues.

This clone was observed a single time. V and J are TRBV9 and TRBJ2-2; D is uncertain. Looked up from germline, CDR1 is SGDLS and CDR2 is YYNGEE. Trimming removed 0 bases from V and 7 bases from J, with 13 bases in between. This CDR3 is 15 amino acids long. The CDR3 DNA follows: TGTGCCAGCAGCGTAGGTTGGAAGACGGGCGGGGAGCTGTTTTTT. This encodes CASSVGWKTGGELFF.

This clone was detected a few times. The chain carries TRBV29-1 and TRBJ1-2, with 12 bases fitting TRBD1. This CDR3 is 15 amino acids long. The germline V gene encodes CDR1 SQVTM and CDR2 ANQGSEA. The junction had 10 bases not matched to a gene; V was cut back by 5 bases and J by 6 bases. This chain's CDR3 is CSVSGQGAGLDGYTF. CDR3 nucleotide sequence: TGCAGCGTTTCGGGACAGGGGGCGGGATTGGATGGCTACACCTTC.

The chain recombines TRBV19 with TRBJ2-1; 12 nucleotides match TRBD2. From germline, CDR1 is LNHDA and CDR2 SQIVND (reference sequence). The junction had 6 bases not matched to a gene; V was cut back by 6 bases and J by 6 bases. CDR3 length equals 15 residues. CDR3 amino acids: CASRPSGRGFNEQFF. In DNA form, the CDR3 reads TGTGCCAGTAGACCTAGCGGGAGGGGGTTCAATGAGCAGTTCTTC.

The rearrangement links TRBV13 to TRBJ1-2; D unclear. Germline V gene lookup returns CDR1 PRHDT and CDR2 FYEKMQ (reference sequence). The CDR3 is 14 amino acids. The V end lost 2 bases, the J end lost 7 bases, and 14 bases lay between the germline ends. The CDR3 reads CASSLSGYKAGYTF. CDR3 nucleotides: TGTGCCAGCAGCTTATCAGGCTACAAAGCTGGCTACACCTTC.

This clone was recorded once. J is TRBJ2-1 and V is TRBV10-1; 10 bases map to TRBD2. There are 17 residues in the CDR3. The germline V gene encodes CDR1 WNHNN and CDR2 SYGVQD (reference sequence). Trimming cost V 2 bases and J 7 bases; bases outside gene matches: 11. CDR3 sequence: CASSELRTSGNVNEQFF. CDR3 nucleotides: TGCGCCAGCAGTGAGCTCCGGACTAGCGGAAATGTGAATGAGCAGTTCTTC.

A remark on this clone: An end of the junction does not agree with germline; a read error may underlie this. The genes are TRBV7-7 and TRBJ1-1; maybe TRBD1 (5 bases). Germline CDR1 is SSHAT and CDR2 is FNYEAQ (reference sequence). This CDR3 region has 16 residues. DNA of the CDR3: TGTGCTAGCAGCTTAGAGGGGAGGGGAGAGGGGACTGAAGCTTTCTTT. The encoded protein is CASSLEGRGEGTEAFF.

The genes are TRBV5-1 and TRBJ2-7; 12 positions match TRBD2. Looked up from germline, CDR1 is SGHRS and CDR2 is YFSETQ. The CDR3 spans 15 residues. V was pared by 2 bases and J by 5 bases, with 5 bases of the junction left unmatched. The chain's CDR3 is CASSFSSGRADEQYF. Written as DNA, the CDR3 is TGCGCCAGCAGCTTTTCTAGCGGGAGGGCGGACGAGCAGTACTTC.

The rearrangement links TRBV19 to TRBJ1-2; D uncertain. This CDR3 contains 12 residues. The germline V gene has CDR1 LNHDA and CDR2 SQIVND (reference sequence). V lost 7 bases, J lost 3 bases, and 9 bases lay in between. This CDR3 reads CASIGGDYGYTF. CDR3 DNA: TGTGCCAGTATCGGAGGCGACTATGGCTACACCTTC.

The chain joins TRBV7-8 to TRBJ2-7, with TRBD2 identical over 8 bases. Losses at the gene ends were 3 bases for V and 6 bases for J; bases not matched to a gene: 7. The germline gives CDR1 SGHVS, CDR2 FQNEAQ. CDR3 size: 14 residues. CDR3 sequence: CASSFGLAGGEQYV. The CDR3 DNA sequence: TGTGCCAGCAGCTTTGGCCTAGCGGGCGGCGAGCAGTACGTC.